A single sample is the source of the 21 T cell receptor beta chains below, sequenced in a study of T cells after yellow fever vaccination. TCRdb itself ran the 5' RACE reads through MiXCR, one entry per CDR3 protein. Among just over 250,000 distinct CDR3 sequences listed, around 5.3% were seen once. The sequencing here drew on CD4+ T cells sorted from PBMCs, taken on the day of the yellow fever booster vaccination. The receptors come from a man aged 18 to 29 who received the YFV17D yellow fever vaccine.

At least ten counts were recorded for this clonotype. V is TRBV5-5 and J is TRBJ2-5; no firm D call. Trimming left V 6 bases short and J 1 base short, with 13 bases between. CDR1 is SGHKS and CDR2 is YYEKEE in the germline V gene (reference sequence). The CDR3 totals 14 residues. CDR3 sequence (DNA): TGTGCCAGCATCCCCTCCCCGAGCCAAGAGACCCAGTACTTC. It codes for CASIPSPSQETQYF. The whole variable domain, remainder taken from reference TRBV5-5 and TRBJ2-5, is DAGVTQSPTHLIKTRGQQVTLRCSPISGHKSVSWYQQVLGQGPQFIFQYYEKEERGRGNFPDRFSARQFPNYSSELNVNALLLGDSALYLCASIPSPSQETQYFGPGTRLLVL.

CDR3 DNA: TGTGCCAGCAGCTCAGACAGGTTCCAGCCCCAGCATTTT. Residues: CASSSDRFQPQHF. The chain has TRBV7-2 and TRBJ1-5; the D gene is possibly TRBD1 (6 bases). Trimming stripped 4 bases from V and 7 bases from J, with 11 bases between. The germline V gene encodes CDR1 SGHTA and CDR2 FQGNSA. This CDR3 is 13 amino acids long.

This clonotype was seen a handful of times. The chain links TRBV30 to TRBJ2-4; no definite D call. Looked up from germline, CDR1 is GTSNPN and CDR2 is SVGIG (reference sequence). V lost 6 bases and J lost 0, with 6 bases in between. The CDR3 consists of 12 residues. This CDR3 is CACETAKNIQYF. DNA of the CDR3: TGTGCCTGCGAGACAGCCAAAAACATTCAGTACTTC.

The CDR3 sequence: CASSQGGGDYEQYF. In DNA form, the CDR3 reads TGTGCCAGCAGCCAGGGAGGAGGGGACTACGAGCAGTACTTC. The genes are TRBV3-1 and TRBJ2-7, with a tentative D call TRBD2 (6 bases). Trimming cost V 3 bases and J 3 bases, with 12 bases left between them. The CDR3 spans 14 residues. Germline-derived CDR1 and CDR2 are LGHDT and YNNKEL (reference sequence).

This clonotype was seen many times. For the CDR3, the DNA is TGTGCCACCAGCAGAGACCGGGACAGGGGAAATGAGCAGTTCTTC. Protein: CATSRDRDRGNEQFF. V gene TRBV15 combines with J gene TRBJ2-1; 10 bases agree with TRBD1. CDR1 LNHNV and CDR2 YYDKDF come from the germline V gene (reference sequence). Trimming took 0 bases from V and 7 from J; bases not matched to a gene: 3. The CDR3 is 15 amino acids.

This clonotype was counted many times. The genes are TRBV7-2 and TRBJ1-1; 10 bases are shared with TRBD1. Germline CDR1 is SGHTA and CDR2 is FQGNSA. V lost 2 bases, J lost 11 bases, and 11 bases stayed unmatched. The CDR3 extends over 15 amino acids. Here the CDR3 DNA reads TGTGCCAGCAGCTTAAGGACAGGGGGACCCGAGGGGGCTTTCTTT. Protein product: CASSLRTGGPEGAFF.

This clonotype was recorded at least ten times. The rearrangement joins TRBV5-1 to TRBJ2-1; 8 positions match TRBD2. CDR3 length: 14 residues. J was trimmed by 9 bases and V by 4 bases; bases with no gene match: 9. Germline V lookup: CDR1 SGHRS, CDR2 YFSETQ. This chain's CDR3 is CASSRWTSFGEQFF. CDR3 in DNA: TGCGCCAGCAGCAGATGGACTAGCTTCGGTGAGCAGTTCTTC.

This clonotype was counted ten times or more. V is TRBV7-2 and J is TRBJ1-3, with D unclear. Trimming left V 5 bases short and J 0 bases short, with 17 bases between. From germline, CDR1 is SGHTA and CDR2 FQGNSA. CDR3 size: 17 residues. Here the CDR3 reads CASSRSSSQVSGNTIYF. CDR3 sequence (DNA): TGTGCCAGCAGCAGAAGCTCGTCTCAGGTCTCTGGAAACACCATATATTTT.

The chain carries TRBV12-3 or TRBV12-4 and TRBJ2-1, with D maybe TRBD1 (5 bases). The ends were cut back, 0 bases at V and 0 bases at J, with 6 bases in the middle. The CDR3 extends over 15 amino acids. The CDR3 DNA reads TGTGCCAGCAGTTTAGCGGGGCCCTCCTACAATGAGCAGTTCTTC. It codes for CASSLAGPSYNEQFF.

This clonotype came up a few times. The genes are TRBV4-1 and TRBJ2-3; 8 nucleotides line up with TRBD2. The V and J ends lost 4 bases and 4 bases, in that order; junction bases with no gene match: 13. This CDR3 region has 17 residues. Looked up from germline, CDR1 is MGHRA and CDR2 is YSYEKL. The CDR3 DNA follows: TGCGCCAGCAGCCCAGATTGGGGCGGGGGGAAGGCAGATACGCAGTATTTT. Its protein is CASSPDWGGGKADTQYF.

This clonotype was picked up many times. The rearrangement uses TRBV29-1 and TRBJ1-1; the match to TRBD1 covers 9 bases. There are 14 residues in the CDR3. CDR1 is SQVTM, CDR2 ANQGSEA, per germline. The V gene end was trimmed by 3 bases and the J gene end by 4 bases; junction bases not matched to a gene: 6. The CDR3 DNA reads as TGCAGCGTTGACTTGACAGGGGGGCCCACTGAAGCTTTCTTT. This codes for CSVDLTGGPTEAFF.

There are many counts of this clonotype. The chain has TRBV7-2 and TRBJ2-7, with D perhaps TRBD1 (6 bases). This CDR3 spans 14 amino acids. CDR1 is SGHTA, CDR2 FQGNSA, per germline. V gave up 4 bases and J gave up 4 bases, with 14 bases separating them. The CDR3 DNA reads as TGTGCCAGCAGCTGGGGACACCCGTTATACGAGCAGTACGTC. It yields the protein CASSWGHPLYEQYV.

This clonotype was seen only a few times. The genes are TRBV20-1 and TRBJ2-1, with TRBD1 identical over 8 bases. Germline trimming cut 3 bases from V and 5 bases from J; bases unmatched to any gene: 15. Per the germline V gene, CDR1 is DFQATT and CDR2 is SNEGSKA (reference sequence). The CDR3 covers 17 residues. As DNA, the CDR3 is TGCAGTGCTAGTCCTGTTGAAGGACAGGGCTATCACAATGAGCAGTTCTTC. Translation: CSASPVEGQGYHNEQFF.

The V gene is TRBV15, the J gene TRBJ2-5, with D unresolved. V lost 0 bases, J lost 2 bases, and 10 bases lay in between. The germline V gene has CDR1 LNHNV and CDR2 YYDKDF (reference sequence). The CDR3 contains 15 residues. The CDR3 is CATSREKGWQETQYF. CDR3 nucleotides: TGTGCCACCAGCAGAGAGAAAGGGTGGCAAGAGACCCAGTACTTC.

The chain joins TRBV20-1 to TRBJ2-1; 8 positions agree with TRBD2. V lost 0 bases and J lost 8; bases outside the gene matches: 12. This CDR3 is built from 16 residues. The V gene's germline CDR1 is DFQATT and CDR2 SNEGSKA (reference sequence). CDR3 residues: CSARESGGGGMDEQFF. The CDR3 DNA reads TGCAGTGCTAGAGAGTCAGGAGGCGGGGGGATGGATGAGCAGTTCTTC.

In this sample, this clonotype turned up many times. The chain recombines TRBV9 with TRBJ1-6; D might be TRBD1 (6 bases). CDR1 and CDR2 (germline): SGDLS, YYNGEE. The V end lost 3 bases, the J end lost 8 bases, and 15 bases lay between the germline ends. This CDR3 contains 15 residues. As DNA, the CDR3 is TGTGCCAGCAGCGCCGGCCCAGGGGCGGATTCACCCCTCCACTTT. Its protein is CASSAGPGADSPLHF.

The chain carries TRBV5-1 and TRBJ1-2; TRBD1 matches at 9 bases. V lost 4 bases, J lost 5 bases, and 6 bases stayed unmatched. Germline CDR1 is SGHRS and CDR2 is YFSETQ. This CDR3 is built from 14 residues. The CDR3 DNA reads as TGCGCCAGCAGCCCGGACAGGGGATGGTATGGCTACACCTTC. It is translated as CASSPDRGWYGYTF.

In this sample, this clonotype turned up a few times. The chain employs TRBV5-8 and TRBJ2-2, with a possible D match to TRBD2 (7 bases). V was pared by 1 base and J by 5 bases, with 15 bases between. The CDR3 is 16 amino acids. The V gene's germline CDR1 is SGHTS and CDR2 YDEGEE. The CDR3 region is CASSLPPGGGTGELFF. CDR3 nucleotide sequence: TGTGCCAGCAGCTTGCCCCCGGGGGGCGGGACCGGGGAGCTGTTTTTT.

There are a few counts of this clonotype. The rearrangement uses TRBV5-1 and TRBJ1-6, with 7 nucleotides matching TRBD1. This CDR3 has 14 residues. The V segment lost 4 bases and the J segment 10 bases; nucleotides outside the gene matches: 8. The germline V gene encodes CDR1 SGHRS and CDR2 YFSETQ. The CDR3 coding sequence is TGCGCCAGCAGCACTTCAGGACAGGAATCACCCCTCCACTTT. This translates into CASSTSGQESPLHF.

This clonotype was picked up many times. This chain joins TRBV5-1 and TRBJ1-1; the match to TRBD1 covers 7 bases. This CDR3 region has 19 residues. CDR1 SGHRS and CDR2 YFSETQ come from the germline V gene. The V and J ends lost 4 bases and 1 base, in that order; junction bases with no gene match: 19. The chain's CDR3 is CASSRQPSQDRLGNTEAFF. CDR3 coding DNA: TGCGCCAGCAGCCGACAACCATCCCAGGACAGGTTAGGGAACACTGAAGCTTTCTTT.

The V and J genes are TRBV7-6 and TRBJ2-1; D is perhaps TRBD2 (5 bases). Looked up from germline, CDR1 is SGHVS and CDR2 is FNYEAQ. With 4 bases removed from V and 9 bases from J, the gap between germline ends came to 10 bases. There are 12 residues in the CDR3. CDR3 bases: TGTGCCAGCAGCTCTTCTAGCATTGAGCAGTTCTTC. It codes for CASSSSSIEQFF.